One and the same sample provided the 30 T cell receptor beta chains below, sequenced in a study of T-cell memory formation after mild COVID-19. TCRdb called the 5' RACE reads again in MiXCR, with one record for every CDR3 protein. The sample has approximately 260,000 distinct CDR3 sequences, approximately 16% seen once. The specimen was PBMCs or a T cell subset sorted from them (not recorded which). The receptors shown here come from a man aged 18-30 years who had mild COVID-19 (a few samples of this study predate the infection). Cell type and time point are not known.

The table lists this clonotype with many counts. The gene calls are TRBV5-6 and TRBJ2-3; 7 bases align to TRBD1. Germline trimming cut 4 bases from V and 0 bases from J; bases unmatched to any gene: 8. The CDR3 contains 16 residues. Germline V CDR1 and CDR2: SGHDT, YYEEEE. CDR3 coding DNA: TGTGCCAGCAGCCAAGTGGACAGGTATAGCACAGATACGCAGTATTTT. It translates to CASSQVDRYSTDTQYF. The full variable domain, completed using reference TRBV5-6 and TRBJ2-3, is DAGVTQSPTHLIKTRGQQVTLRCSPKSGHDTVSWYQQALGQGPQFIFQYYEEEERQRGNFPDRFSGHQFPNYSSELNVNALLLGDSALYLCASSQVDRYSTDTQYFGPGTRLTVL.

The CDR3 bases are TGTGCCACCAGCAGAGATCCGGAAGGGACTAATGAAAAACTGTTTTTT. Residues: CATSRDPEGTNEKLFF. V gene TRBV15 combines with J gene TRBJ1-4; D is unclear. Trimming took off 0 bases at V and 2 bases at J, with 10 bases between the two ends. Germline V lookup: CDR1 LNHNV, CDR2 YYDKDF (reference sequence). The CDR3 is 16 residues long.

This clonotype has more than one count but fewer than ten. The chain couples TRBV5-6 to TRBJ1-5, with D perhaps TRBD1 (5 bases). V dropped 1 base and J dropped 7 bases, with 24 bases sitting between them. Germline V lookup: CDR1 SGHDT, CDR2 YYEEEE. This CDR3 has 18 amino acids. The CDR3 nucleotides are TGTGCCAGCAGCTTGTGGGGGGAGACCCACACGAAAGGGCAGCCCCAGCATTTT. Protein sequence: CASSLWGETHTKGQPQHF.

This clonotype was counted a few times. CDR3 sequence: CASSRWGAKVNEQFF. Here the CDR3 DNA reads TGTGCCAGCAGCCGATGGGGAGCGAAGGTCAATGAGCAGTTCTTC. The chain carries TRBV6-5 and TRBJ2-1; TRBD2 might be the D (5 bases). The CDR3 covers 15 residues. Germline lookup yields CDR1 MNHEY and CDR2 SVGAGI. The V end lost 6 bases, the J end lost 6 bases, and 18 bases lay between the germline ends.

The CDR3 region is CSVEISGNTEAFF. CDR3 in DNA: TGCAGCGTTGAAATCTCGGGGAACACTGAAGCTTTCTTT. V is TRBV29-1 and J is TRBJ1-1; D gene ambiguous. V lost 2 bases to trimming and J lost 1 base, with 8 bases between them. The CDR3 length is 13 residues. Germline V lookup: CDR1 SQVTM, CDR2 ANQGSEA.

The chain couples TRBV6-5 to TRBJ1-1; 8 nucleotides agree with TRBD1. After removal of 2 bases from V and 1 base from J, the junction contained 3 bases not matched to a gene. The CDR3 length is 15 residues. Germline CDR1 MNHEY, CDR2 SVGAGI. For the CDR3, the DNA is TGTGCCAGCAGTTACACCGGACAGGGGAACACTGAAGCTTTCTTT. As protein: CASSYTGQGNTEAFF.

This clonotype occurred a few times. V is TRBV9 and J is TRBJ2-3; D may be TRBD1 (5 bases). V lost 0 bases and J lost 2, with 13 bases in between. Germline lookup yields CDR1 SGDLS and CDR2 YYNGEE. The CDR3 loop spans 16 amino acids. The CDR3 coding sequence is TGTGCCAGCAGCGTAGGCACAGGAGATAACACAGATACGCAGTATTTT. Translated: CASSVGTGDNTDTQYF.

This clonotype occurred a few times. V is TRBV5-1 and J is TRBJ1-1; 9 nucleotides agree with TRBD1. The CDR3 covers 14 residues. J gave up 5 bases and V 4 bases, and 6 bases lay outside the gene matches. Germline values: CDR1 SGHRS, CDR2 YFSETQ. The DNA for the CDR3 is TGCGCCAGCAGCCCCGGGACAGGGAGGACTGAAGCTTTCTTT. It yields the protein CASSPGTGRTEAFF.

This clonotype has only a few counts. V is TRBV12-3 or TRBV12-4 and J is TRBJ2-3; TRBD1 matches at 7 bases. The CDR3 spans 18 residues. J lost 1 base, V lost 3 bases, and 13 bases had no gene match. The CDR3 nucleotides are TGTGCCAGCAGTTTGACGGTGAGGGGGCCAGGGGGCACAGATACGCAGTATTTT. Translating gives CASSLTVRGPGGTDTQYF.

This clonotype was seen more than once but under ten times. V is TRBV7-9 and J is TRBJ1-1, with D hard to call. V was pared by 3 bases and J by 0 bases, with 14 bases between. The CDR3 is made up of 16 amino acids. Germline CDR1 SEHNR, CDR2 FQNEAQ (reference sequence). CDR3 nucleotide sequence: TGTGCCAGCAGCTTTGAGGCAACGCGAATGAACACTGAAGCTTTCTTT. Protein product: CASSFEATRMNTEAFF.

The V and J genes are TRBV15 and TRBJ2-7; TRBD1 is a possible D gene (6 bases). The CDR3 loop spans 14 amino acids. From germline, CDR1 is LNHNV and CDR2 YYDKDF (reference sequence). V was trimmed by 0 bases and J by 7 bases, leaving 13 bases between them. The CDR3 coding sequence is TGTGCCACCAGCAGAGATAGGGGGTCGCAAGAGCAGTACTTC. Residues: CATSRDRGSQEQYF.

The chain carries TRBV29-1 and TRBJ1-1, with D tentatively TRBD1 (5 bases). Germline V lookup: CDR1 SQVTM, CDR2 ANQGSEA. The CDR3 covers 13 residues. Trimming pared 3 bases from V and 3 bases from J, leaving 11 bases between. CDR3 loop: CSVDREWDTEAFF. The CDR3 coding sequence is TGCAGCGTTGACAGGGAATGGGACACTGAAGCTTTCTTT. Full variable domain (outside the CDR3, taken from reference TRBV29-1 and TRBJ1-1): SAVISQKPSRDICQRGTSLTIQCQVDSQVTMMFWYRQQPGQSLTLIATANQGSEATYESGFVIDKFPISRPNLTFSTLTVSNMSPEDSSIYLCSVDREWDTEAFFGQGTRLTVV.

This clonotype occurred a few times. The chain links TRBV14 to TRBJ1-1; no reliable D call. The V end was cut by 0 bases, the J end by 7 bases, with 15 bases between. This CDR3 region has 15 residues. In germline, CDR1 is SGHDN, CDR2 FVKESK. The CDR3 here is CASSQEGSLAFEAFF. As DNA, the CDR3 is TGTGCCAGCAGCCAAGAGGGGTCTTTAGCTTTTGAAGCTTTCTTT.

This rearrangement joins TRBV10-3 to TRBJ2-3; D is unresolved. Germline CDR1 ENHRY, CDR2 SYGVKD. The V gene lost 4 bases and the J gene lost 4 bases, with 6 bases spanning the gap. This CDR3 has 12 amino acids. In DNA, the CDR3 is TGTGCCATCAGTGCCAAGGCAGATACGCAGTATTTT. It yields the protein CAISAKADTQYF.

The CDR3 nucleotides are TGTGCCAGCAGTCGATTAGAGACCATAACTAATGAGCAGTTCTTC. As protein: CASSRLETITNEQFF. The chain is built from TRBV6-6 and TRBJ2-1; unclear D gene. V lost 5 bases and J 7 bases, leaving 18 bases between the germline ends. This CDR3 contains 15 residues. From germline, CDR1 is MNHNY and CDR2 SVGAGI (reference sequence).

This clonotype was picked up a small number of times. The chain uses TRBV12-3 or TRBV12-4 and TRBJ1-4; D call uncertain. Trimming removed 3 bases at V and 8 bases at J, with 10 bases between. The CDR3 totals 13 residues. CDR3 residues: CASSLRVQEKLFF. The CDR3 DNA reads TGTGCCAGCAGTTTGAGGGTGCAGGAAAAACTGTTTTTT.

V gene TRBV12-3 or TRBV12-4 combines with J gene TRBJ1-5; perhaps TRBD1 as D (5 bases). This CDR3 region has 15 residues. The V end was cut by 3 bases, the J end by 3 bases, with 12 bases between. The CDR3 sequence is CASSFRGGYNQPQHF. The DNA of the CDR3 is TGTGCCAGCAGTTTCCGCGGGGGGTACAATCAGCCCCAGCATTTT.

This clonotype was seen a few times. The V gene is TRBV6-5, the J gene TRBJ1-6, with a weak D call TRBD1 (5 bases). The CDR3 runs to 12 residues. The V and J ends lost 11 bases and 8 bases respectively, with 13 bases between them. CDR1 is MNHEY and CDR2 is SVGAGI in the germline V gene. The DNA for the CDR3 is TGTGCCGCGGGCAGGGCCTATTCACCCCTCCACTTT. Translated: CAAGRAYSPLHF.

This chain links TRBV19 with TRBJ1-1; no reliable D call. The CDR3 is 12 residues long. V shed 10 bases and J shed 6 bases, with 15 bases lying between them. Germline loops: CDR1 LNHDA, CDR2 SQIVND (reference sequence). Here the CDR3 reads CATYARSSEAFF. Written as DNA, the CDR3 is TGTGCCACCTATGCGCGAAGCTCTGAAGCTTTCTTT.

This clonotype came up a few times. This chain joins TRBV7-6 and TRBJ2-7; D is perhaps TRBD1 (6 bases). From germline, CDR1 is SGHVS and CDR2 FNYEAQ. This CDR3 region has 14 residues. With 1 base removed from V and 6 bases from J, the gap between germline ends came to 13 bases. The CDR3 is CASSLGARGGEQYF. The CDR3 DNA is TGTGCCAGCAGCTTAGGGGCCAGGGGCGGCGAGCAGTACTTC.

V usage is TRBV10-1 and J usage is TRBJ2-3; TRBD2 matches at 8 bases. V was pared by 5 bases and J by 2 bases, with 3 bases of the junction left unmatched. Germline V gives CDR1 WNHNN, CDR2 SYGVQD (reference sequence). The CDR3 length is 14 residues. The CDR3 sequence is CASSSGGTTDTQYF. The CDR3 bases are TGCGCCAGCAGTAGCGGGGGAACCACAGATACGCAGTATTTT.

The chain uses TRBV18 and TRBJ2-3, with TRBD2 matching over 10 bases. The CDR3 extends over 15 amino acids. V lost 4 bases and J lost 1; bases outside the gene matches: 2. Germline V gives CDR1 KGHSH, CDR2 LQKENI. The CDR3 DNA follows: TGTGCCAGCTCACAACTAGCGGGGCGCACAGATACGCAGTATTTT. It translates to CASSQLAGRTDTQYF. Drawing the rest from reference TRBV18 and TRBJ2-3, the complete variable domain is NAGVMQNPRHLVRRRGQEARLRCSPMKGHSHVYWYRQLPEEGLKFMVYLQKENIIDESGMPKERFSAEFPKEGPSILRIQQVVRGDSAAYFCASSQLAGRTDTQYFGPGTRLTVL.

This clonotype was counted between two and nine times. J is TRBJ1-5 and V is TRBV6-2 or TRBV6-3; TRBD1 matches at 8 bases. V lost 6 bases and J lost 5; bases outside the gene matches: 3. Germline V lookup: CDR1 MNHEY, CDR2 SVGEGT. The CDR3 runs to 13 residues. The CDR3 loop reads CASRTTGDQPQHF. Written as DNA, the CDR3 is TGTGCCAGCAGGACGACAGGGGATCAGCCCCAGCATTTT.

This clonotype was picked up a small number of times. This sequence joins TRBV3-1 and TRBJ1-4; TRBD1 might be the D (6 bases). CDR3 size: 15 residues. The germline V gene encodes CDR1 LGHDT and CDR2 YNNKEL (reference sequence). Trimming cost V 0 bases and J 5 bases, with 10 bases left between them. The CDR3 sequence: CASSQDTGANEKLFF. In DNA form, the CDR3 reads TGTGCCAGCAGCCAAGATACGGGGGCGAATGAAAAACTGTTTTTT.

This clonotype was counted a few times. CDR3 loop: CASSLARGGYGYTF. Written as DNA, the CDR3 is TGTGCCAGCAGCTTAGCCAGGGGGGGCTATGGCTACACCTTC. V gene TRBV7-9 combines with J gene TRBJ1-2, with 7 bases matching TRBD1. V was clipped by 0 bases and J by 4 bases; unmatched bases: 2. Looked up from germline, CDR1 is SEHNR and CDR2 is FQNEAQ (reference sequence). The CDR3 is made up of 14 amino acids.

V usage is TRBV5-1 and J usage is TRBJ1-6; D remains ambiguous. V was clipped by 0 bases and J by 9 bases, with 13 bases between them. The CDR3 has 15 residues. Germline CDR1 and CDR2: SGHRS and YFSETQ. Here the CDR3 reads CASSLAGRSFSPLHF. In DNA, the CDR3 is TGCGCCAGCAGCTTGGCTGGCAGGAGCTTTTCACCCCTCCACTTT.

This clonotype was seen a few times. This chain uses TRBV12-3 or TRBV12-4 with TRBJ2-1, with 12 bases lining up with TRBD1. The CDR3 runs 14 residues. J lost 8 bases, V lost 5 bases, and 4 bases had no gene match. The CDR3 region is CASSTGTGGYEQFF. In DNA form, the CDR3 reads TGTGCCAGCAGTACCGGGACAGGGGGCTATGAGCAGTTCTTC.

This clonotype occurred a few times. V is TRBV7-9 and J is TRBJ2-5; 8 positions agree with TRBD1. The V segment lost 1 base and the J segment 1 base; nucleotides outside the gene matches: 2. There are 15 residues in the CDR3. Germline V CDR1 and CDR2: SEHNR, FQNEAQ (reference sequence). The CDR3 DNA reads TGTGCCAGCAGCTTAGAACAGGGGGTCCAAGAGACCCAGTACTTC. It translates to CASSLEQGVQETQYF.

This clonotype was counted ten times or more. The chain couples TRBV4-3 to TRBJ1-1; tentatively, D is TRBD1 (6 bases). Germline CDR1 reads LGHNA; CDR2 reads YSLEER. The ends were cut back, 5 bases at V and 4 bases at J, with 14 bases in the middle. The CDR3 covers 14 residues. The CDR3 is CASSSLGGTTEAFF. The CDR3 DNA reads TGCGCCAGCAGCTCTCTGGGGGGCACCACTGAAGCTTTCTTT.

This clonotype showed up just a few times. This chain joins TRBV20-1 and TRBJ2-1; TRBD2 matches at 7 bases. Germline assignment: CDR1 DFQATT and CDR2 SNEGSKA (reference sequence). V lost 0 bases, J lost 2 bases, and 4 bases stayed unmatched. The CDR3 spans 15 residues. CDR3 loop: CSARDLGTTYNEQFF. The CDR3 DNA follows: TGCAGTGCTAGAGATCTAGGGACTACCTACAATGAGCAGTTCTTC.